These 24 T cell receptor beta chains share one sample of origin, sequenced in a study of human versus mouse CDR3 diversity and MHC coevolution. Only in-frame clones appear in the TCRdb table, and some are missing; sequencing was by immunoSEQ multiplex PCR. In the table there are just under 60,000 clones, 85% to 95% of which are singletons. Sequences were obtained from naive CD4+ T cells from blood. As to subset: CD45RO-negative CD62L-positive naive CD4 T cells. Every receptor here comes from a person between 55 and 69 years old in good health.

The chain uses TRBV9 and TRBJ1-4; weak D call: TRBD1 (5 bases). The CDR3 covers 15 residues. Germline loops: CDR1 SGDLS, CDR2 YYNGEE. V was cut by 0 bases and J by 5 bases, with 11 bases left in between. The CDR3 sequence: CASSVVGASNEKLFF. CDR3 coding DNA: TGTGCCAGCAGCGTAGTAGGGGCGAGCAATGAAAAACTGTTTTTT. The variable domain in full, completed from reference TRBV9 and TRBJ1-4, reads DSGVTQTPKHLITATGQRVTLRCSPRSGDLSVYWYQQSLDQGLQFLIQYYNGEERAKGNILERFSAQQFPDLHSELNLSSLELGDSALYFCASSVVGASNEKLFFGSGTQLSVL.

This clone came up a few times. The J gene is TRBJ2-3, the V gene TRBV7-3, with TRBD2 identical over 12 bases. Germline V lookup: CDR1 SGHTA, CDR2 FQGTGA. The CDR3 has 15 residues. The J segment lost 4 bases and the V segment lost 5 bases, leaving 4 bases of the junction unmatched. CDR3 sequence: CASSPLAGGADTQYF. The CDR3 DNA reads TGTGCCAGCAGCCCTCTAGCGGGAGGGGCAGATACGCAGTATTTT.

The rearrangement uses TRBV7-9 and TRBJ2-7; TRBD2 matches 9 bases. Germline V lookup: CDR1 SEHNR, CDR2 FQNEAQ (reference sequence). Germline trimming cut 3 bases from V and 6 bases from J; bases unmatched to any gene: 6. The CDR3 is made up of 14 amino acids. The chain's CDR3 is CASSFPGLASEQYF. CDR3 DNA sequence: TGTGCCAGCAGCTTCCCGGGACTAGCCTCCGAGCAGTACTTC.

The chain recombines TRBV7-9 with TRBJ2-3; possible D gene TRBD2, 6 bases. CDR3 size: 18 residues. Germline V CDR1 and CDR2: SEHNR, FQNEAQ (reference sequence). Trimming pared 4 bases from V and 4 bases from J, leaving 24 bases between. The CDR3 region is CASSYLGVAGVAADTQYF. CDR3 bases: TGTGCCAGCAGCTACCTCGGGGTTGCGGGTGTAGCGGCAGATACGCAGTATTTT.

The chain uses TRBV29-1 and TRBJ2-5; tentative D call: TRBD2 (6 bases). Trimming took 6 bases from V and 1 from J, leaving 12 bases between them. This CDR3 contains 13 residues. Per the germline V gene, CDR1 is SQVTM and CDR2 is ANQGSEA. Written as DNA, the CDR3 is TGCAGCGTCCGTGCCGGGGGCCAAGAGACCCAGTACTTC. Translation: CSVRAGGQETQYF. Using reference TRBV29-1 and TRBJ2-5 for the parts outside the CDR3, the full variable domain is SAVISQKPSRDICQRGTSLTIQCQVDSQVTMMFWYRQQPGQSLTLIATANQGSEATYESGFVIDKFPISRPNLTFSTLTVSNMSPEDSSIYLCSVRAGGQETQYFGPGTRLLVL.

The chain combines TRBV10-3 with TRBJ2-2; perhaps TRBD1 as D (5 bases). V lost 2 bases to trimming and J lost 3 bases, with 10 bases between them. Germline V gene data show CDR1 as ENHRY and CDR2 as SYGVKD. The CDR3 extends over 15 amino acids. The CDR3 is CAISEGARDTGELFF. The CDR3 nucleotides are TGTGCCATCAGTGAGGGGGCGCGTGACACCGGGGAGCTGTTTTTT.

The genes are TRBV11-2 and TRBJ2-5; D is undetermined. The ends were cut back, 0 bases at V and 7 bases at J, with 15 bases in the middle. CDR1 SGHAT and CDR2 FQNNGV come from the germline V gene. There are 15 residues in the CDR3. CDR3 residues: CASSLDTHSPGTQYF. In nucleotides, the CDR3 is TGTGCCAGCAGCTTAGATACGCACAGCCCAGGGACCCAGTACTTC.

V and J are TRBV19 and TRBJ2-1; TRBD2 might be the D (6 bases). Germline loops: CDR1 LNHDA, CDR2 SQIVND (reference sequence). The CDR3 is made up of 14 amino acids. V was clipped by 8 bases and J by 0 bases, with 11 bases between them. The DNA of the CDR3 is TGTGCCAGTGCCTGGGGAGGCTCCTACAATGAGCAGTTCTTC. Its protein product is CASAWGGSYNEQFF.

J is TRBJ2-7 and V is TRBV19; D not resolved. This CDR3 has 13 residues. The V gene's germline CDR1 is LNHDA and CDR2 SQIVND (reference sequence). V lost 1 base to trimming and J lost 7 bases, with 11 bases between them. The CDR3 sequence: CASSIAKSQEQYF. For the CDR3, the DNA is TGTGCCAGTAGTATAGCCAAATCCCAGGAGCAGTACTTC.

The gene calls are TRBV6-5 and TRBJ2-5, with 15 positions matching TRBD2. Germline V gene data show CDR1 as MNHEY and CDR2 as SVGAGI. The CDR3 loop spans 13 amino acids. The V and J ends lost 6 bases and 13 bases, in that order; junction bases with no gene match: 6. The CDR3 loop reads CASSQGLAGGLYF. In nucleotides, the CDR3 is TGTGCCAGCAGCCAAGGACTAGCGGGAGGGCTGTACTTC.

The V call is TRBV5-1, the J call TRBJ2-2, with D unclear. With 1 base removed from V and 2 bases from J, the gap between germline ends came to 9 bases. CDR1 is SGHRS and CDR2 is YFSETQ in the germline V gene. The CDR3 is made up of 15 amino acids. CDR3 nucleotides: TGCGCCAGCAGCTTGACCGGGTTTAACACCGGGGAGCTGTTTTTT. Its translation: CASSLTGFNTGELFF.

The chain carries TRBV28 and TRBJ2-1, with TRBD2 matching 14 bases. V dropped 2 bases and J dropped 9; count of bases not matched to a gene: 6. The CDR3 contains 16 residues. The germline CDR1 and CDR2 sequences are MDHEN and SYDVKM. The CDR3 sequence: CASSLPGLAGVGEQFF. The CDR3 coding sequence is TGTGCCAGCAGTTTACCGGGACTAGCGGGAGTTGGTGAGCAGTTCTTC.

The V gene is TRBV9, the J gene TRBJ1-2; 7 positions agree with TRBD1. This CDR3 has 14 residues. With 3 bases clipped from V and 2 bases from J, the junction kept 4 bases outside the gene matches. Looked up from germline, CDR1 is SGDLS and CDR2 is YYNGEE. The CDR3 DNA sequence: TGTGCCAGCAGCGCCCAGGGACAGAACTATGGCTACACCTTC. Its protein product is CASSAQGQNYGYTF. The whole variable domain, filled in from reference TRBV9 and TRBJ1-2, reads DSGVTQTPKHLITATGQRVTLRCSPRSGDLSVYWYQQSLDQGLQFLIQYYNGEERAKGNILERFSAQQFPDLHSELNLSSLELGDSALYFCASSAQGQNYGYTFGSGTRLTVV.

This sequence joins TRBV5-1 and TRBJ1-1; D is possibly TRBD1 (6 bases). The CDR3 is 16 residues long. Germline lookup yields CDR1 SGHRS and CDR2 YFSETQ. V dropped 5 bases and J dropped 2 bases, with 19 bases sitting between them. For the CDR3, the DNA is TGCGCCAGCAGGTCGCCCACAGGGATTGGTAACACTGAAGCTTTCTTT. Its translation: CASRSPTGIGNTEAFF. Complete variable domain (other parts from reference TRBV5-1 and TRBJ1-1): KAGVTQTPRYLIKTRGQQVTLSCSPISGHRSVSWYQQTPGQGLQFLFEYFSETQRNKGNFPGRFSGRQFSNSRSEMNVSTLELGDSALYLCASRSPTGIGNTEAFFGQGTRLTVV.

The V and J genes are TRBV6-6 and TRBJ2-3; possibly TRBD1 for D (6 bases). The V gene lost 6 bases and the J gene lost 0 bases, with 13 bases spanning the gap. The CDR3 contains 15 residues. Germline V gives CDR1 MNHNY, CDR2 SVGAGI (reference sequence). The CDR3 bases are TGTGCCAGCAGCCACGGGACATCGAGCACAGATACGCAGTATTTT. Protein product: CASSHGTSSTDTQYF.

This chain links TRBV19 with TRBJ2-7, with 9 bases lining up with TRBD1. This CDR3 is built from 15 residues. CDR1 and CDR2 from the germline V gene are LNHDA and SQIVND (reference sequence). Trimming cost V 4 bases and J 1 base; bases outside gene matches: 5. The CDR3 DNA follows: TGTGCCAGTAGTAAACGGACAGGGGATTCCTACGAGCAGTACTTC. Translation gives CASSKRTGDSYEQYF.

This chain links TRBV5-4 with TRBJ2-7; 10 nucleotides align to TRBD2. Trimming cost V 4 bases and J 2 bases; bases outside gene matches: 6. Per germline, CDR1 SGHNT and CDR2 YYREEE (reference sequence). The CDR3 consists of 15 residues. The CDR3 coding sequence is TGTGCCAGCAGCCGACGGACTAGCGGTACCTACGAGCAGTACTTC. Translated: CASSRRTSGTYEQYF.

The chain uses TRBV5-4 and TRBJ1-4; TRBD1 matches at 10 bases. With V trimmed by 6 bases and J by 7 bases, 9 bases remained unmatched. The germline V gene encodes CDR1 SGHNT and CDR2 YYREEE (reference sequence). The CDR3 consists of 15 residues. The CDR3 region is CASNLKGTGVEKLFF. The CDR3 nucleotides read TGTGCCAGCAACTTAAAGGGGACAGGGGTTGAAAAACTGTTTTTT.

The chain has TRBV6-1 and TRBJ1-2; 12 bases map to TRBD1. V lost 4 bases and J lost 2; bases outside the gene matches: 2. Germline values: CDR1 MNHNS, CDR2 SASEGT. CDR3 length: 15 amino acids. The DNA for the CDR3 is TGTGCCAGCAGTGCAGGGACAGGGGGCAACTATGGCTACACCTTC. This encodes CASSAGTGGNYGYTF.

The chain links TRBV5-1 to TRBJ2-5, with a tentative D call TRBD1 (5 bases). From germline, CDR1 is SGHRS and CDR2 YFSETQ. The CDR3 loop spans 15 amino acids. Trimming removed 6 bases from V and 2 bases from J, with 17 bases in between. This chain's CDR3 is CASTSWGVVQETQYF. As DNA, the CDR3 is TGCGCCAGCACGTCTTGGGGCGTCGTACAAGAGACCCAGTACTTC.

V and J are TRBV6-6 and TRBJ2-2, with a possible D match to TRBD2 (5 bases). Per the germline V gene, CDR1 is MNHNY and CDR2 is SVGAGI (reference sequence). With 0 bases removed from V and 7 bases from J, the gap between germline ends came to 9 bases. This CDR3 spans 14 amino acids. The CDR3 region is CASSYSTGNGELFF. The CDR3 nucleotides are TGTGCCAGCAGTTACTCGACGGGAAACGGGGAGCTGTTTTTT.

In DNA, the CDR3 is TGTGCCAGTAGTCTCTCCGGGACAGTGCCCCACGAGCAGTACTTC. This sequence encodes CASSLSGTVPHEQYF. The chain employs TRBV19 and TRBJ2-7; TRBD1 aligns across 7 bases. After removal of 5 bases from V and 5 bases from J, the junction contained 12 bases not matched to a gene. In germline, CDR1 is LNHDA, CDR2 SQIVND (reference sequence). The CDR3 extends over 15 amino acids.

This rearrangement joins TRBV5-1 to TRBJ2-2; 10 nucleotides align to TRBD2. This CDR3 has 16 residues. V lost 0 bases and J lost 1; bases outside the gene matches: 0. Germline V gives CDR1 SGHRS, CDR2 YFSETQ. The CDR3 region is CASSLGTSGNTGELFF. The CDR3 DNA reads TGCGCCAGCAGCTTGGGGACTAGCGGGAACACCGGGGAGCTGTTTTTT.

The chain links TRBV11-3 to TRBJ2-1; 7 positions agree with TRBD1. The germline V gene has CDR1 SGHNT and CDR2 YENEEA. V shed 0 bases and J 6 bases; nucleotides not matched to a gene: 17. CDR3 length equals 19 residues. For the CDR3, the DNA is TGTGCCAGCAGCTTAGACCCCGGGACAGCCGCCCTTACTTTCAATGAGCAGTTCTTC. Residues: CASSLDPGTAALTFNEQFF.